These T cell receptor beta chains were read from a single sample in a study of T cell responses to AZD1222 COVID-19 vaccine. Profiled with immunoSEQ multiplex PCR; TCRdb holds only in-frame clones, not every one. The data contain 150,000 or so clones, around nine tenths of them seen just once; the ten biggest clones take up 2.8%. The sample was peripheral blood, taken on day 0 of MenACWY control vaccination. These receptors were taken from an adult in good health. Both conserved end residues are part of each CDR3. The order of the fields is D gene, V gene, J gene, CDR3 protein, CDR3 DNA. A D gene is named only where the DNA matches it firmly.

D: TRBD1
V: TRBV7-8
J: TRBJ2-1
CDR3: CASSWAGQGDLDLFF
DNA: TGTGCCAGCAGCTGGGCGGGACAGGGGGACTTAGATCTCTTCTTC

D: -
V: TRBV7-9
J: TRBJ1-2
CDR3: CASSADRRPVYGYTF
DNA: TGTGCCAGCAGCGCAGACCGCAGACCCGTCTATGGCTACACCTTC

D: -
V: TRBV30
J: TRBJ1-1
CDR3: CAWSRATTEAFF
DNA: TGTGCCTGGAGTAGGGCGACTACTGAAGCTTTCTTT

D: -
V: TRBV7-8
J: TRBJ2-7
CDR3: CASRIGGTYEQYF
DNA: TGTGCCAGCAGGATAGGGGGTACCTACGAGCAGTACTTC

D: -
V: TRBV6-5
J: TRBJ2-1
CDR3: CASGGGQGQQFF
DNA: TGTGCCAGCGGGGGGGGCCAGGGGCAGCAGTTCTTC

D: TRBD2
V: TRBV7-2
J: TRBJ2-7
CDR3: CASSLSSGYEQYF
DNA: TGTGCCAGCAGCTTGTCTAGCGGATACGAGCAGTACTTC

D: -
V: TRBV27
J: TRBJ1-5
CDR3: CASSPIHSSNQPQHF
DNA: TGTGCCAGCAGCCCGATCCATAGCAGCAATCAGCCCCAGCATTTT

D: -
V: TRBV10-3
J: TRBJ1-3
CDR3: CAISESGASSGNTIYF
DNA: TGTGCCATCAGTGAGTCAGGGGCCTCCTCTGGAAACACCATATATTTT

D: -
V: TRBV12-5
J: TRBJ1-1
CDR3: CASAPSVGTEAFF
DNA: TGTGCTAGTGCCCCTTCGGTCGGCACTGAAGCTTTCTTT

D: -
V: TRBV29-1
J: TRBJ2-7
CDR3: CSGGDGLAYEQYF
DNA: TGCAGCGGTGGCGACGGCTTAGCGTACGAGCAGTACTTC

D: -
V: TRBV27
J: TRBJ1-1
CDR3: CASSFAQNTEAFF
DNA: TGTGCCAGCAGCTTTGCGCAGAACACTGAAGCTTTCTTT

D: -
V: TRBV19
J: TRBJ1-2
CDR3: CASSIGNGERGYTF
DNA: TGTGCCAGTAGTATTGGGAATGGAGAGAGGGGCTACACCTTC